Listed below are T cell receptor beta chains from one sample, sequenced in a study of blood T cells in healthy people across ages. TCRdb reprocessed the 5' RACE reads via MiXCR and lists one record per CDR3 protein. The profile shows over 700,000 distinct CDR3 sequences, 53% of them singletons. Material for sequencing was blood. The origin of the receptors is a man aged 80 or over in good health. Each CDR3 is given with its conserved first and last residue. A D gene is named only where the DNA matches it firmly. The size field is filled for only some rows; it gives once, few, many or a size class.

D gene: TRBD1; V gene: TRBV7-9; clone size: .; J gene: TRBJ1-1; CDR3 length: 16; CDR3 protein: CASSVRTGSMNTEAFF; CDR3 DNA: TGTGCCAGCAGCGTACGGACAGGGTCCATGAACACTGAAGCTTTCTTT
D gene: .; V gene: TRBV6-2/TRBV6-3; clone size: few; J gene: TRBJ2-3; CDR3 length: 11; CDR3 protein: CASSYGTSAYF; CDR3 DNA: TGTGCCAGCAGTTACGGTACCTCGGCGTATTTT
D gene: TRBD1; V gene: TRBV7-2; clone size: .; J gene: TRBJ2-7; CDR3 length: 12; CDR3 protein: CASSLTTGGRYF; CDR3 DNA: TGTGCCAGCAGCTTAACGACAGGGGGGCGGTACTTC
D gene: TRBD1; V gene: TRBV28; clone size: .; J gene: TRBJ2-7; CDR3 length: 13; CDR3 protein: CASSFRTGNEQYF; CDR3 DNA: TGTGCCAGCAGTTTCCGGACAGGGAACGAGCAGTACTTC
D gene: TRBD1; V gene: TRBV7-9; clone size: .; J gene: TRBJ2-7; CDR3 length: 16; CDR3 protein: CASSLEGRGPTYEQYF; CDR3 DNA: TGTGCCAGCAGCTTAGAGGGCAGGGGGCCCACCTACGAGCAGTACTTC
D gene: TRBD2; V gene: TRBV20-1; clone size: .; J gene: TRBJ2-1; CDR3 length: 15; CDR3 protein: CSARGLAGGTNEQFF; CDR3 DNA: TGCAGTGCACGGGGACTAGCGGGAGGAACGAATGAGCAGTTCTTC
D gene: .; V gene: TRBV21-1; clone size: few; J gene: TRBJ2-7; CDR3 length: 17; CDR3 protein: CASSEATGGFWSYEQYF; CDR3 DNA: TGTGCCAGCAGCGAGGCGACAGGGGGCTTTTGGTCCTACGAGCAGTACTTC
D gene: .; V gene: TRBV5-1; clone size: .; J gene: TRBJ2-3; CDR3 length: 12; CDR3 protein: CASSFDMGDAYF; CDR3 DNA: TGCGCCAGCAGCTTCGACATGGGAGACGCGTATTTT
D gene: TRBD2; V gene: TRBV10-3; clone size: .; J gene: TRBJ2-7; CDR3 length: 16; CDR3 protein: CAISERASGRSYEQYF; CDR3 DNA: TGTGCCATCAGTGAGAGAGCTAGCGGCCGCTCCTACGAGCAGTACTTC
D gene: .; V gene: TRBV4-2; clone size: .; J gene: TRBJ2-1; CDR3 length: 19; CDR3 protein: CASSPYSTTSLGLHNERFF; CDR3 DNA: TGTGCCAGCAGCCCATACTCAACTACGAGTCTTGGTCTTCATAATGAGCGGTTCTTC
D gene: TRBD2; V gene: TRBV7-2; clone size: few; J gene: TRBJ2-1; CDR3 length: 16; CDR3 protein: CASSLNGLAGGSEQFF; CDR3 DNA: TGTGCCAGCAGCCTTAATGGGTTAGCGGGAGGGAGTGAGCAGTTCTTC
D gene: TRBD2; V gene: TRBV7-6; clone size: once; J gene: TRBJ2-3; CDR3 length: 17; CDR3 protein: CASSLYSGTSSTDTQYF; CDR3 DNA: TGTGCCAGCAGCCTCTACTCCGGGACTAGCAGCACAGATACGCAGTATTTT
D gene: .; V gene: TRBV3-1; clone size: few; J gene: TRBJ2-1; CDR3 length: 18; CDR3 protein: CASSQVVPGRLQRDEQFF; CDR3 DNA: TGTGCCAGCAGCCAAGTTGTTCCGGGCCGCCTTCAGCGGGATGAGCAGTTCTTC
D gene: .; V gene: TRBV7-2; clone size: many; J gene: TRBJ2-7; CDR3 length: 14; CDR3 protein: CASSPRGRLREQYF; CDR3 DNA: TGTGCCAGCAGCCCCAGGGGAAGACTCCGCGAGCAGTACTTC
D gene: .; V gene: TRBV7-2; clone size: few; J gene: TRBJ2-3; CDR3 length: 15; CDR3 protein: CASSLDGGRTDTQYF; CDR3 DNA: TGTGCCAGCAGCTTAGACGGGGGACGCACAGATACGCAGTATTTT
D gene: .; V gene: TRBV6-2/TRBV6-3; clone size: .; J gene: TRBJ2-3; CDR3 length: 12; CDR3 protein: CAAKGLLDDAYF; CDR3 DNA: TGTGCCGCCAAGGGACTCCTGGACGACGCGTATTTT
D gene: .; V gene: TRBV27; clone size: many; J gene: TRBJ1-6; CDR3 length: 13; CDR3 protein: CASGVGHNSPLHF; CDR3 DNA: TGTGCCAGCGGCGTGGGGCATAATTCACCCCTCCACTTT
D gene: .; V gene: TRBV6-4; clone size: .; J gene: TRBJ2-2; CDR3 length: 15; CDR3 protein: CASSERADLTGELFF; CDR3 DNA: TGTGCCAGCAGTGAGCGGGCAGATTTGACCGGGGAGCTGTTTTTT
D gene: .; V gene: TRBV5-1; clone size: .; J gene: TRBJ2-7; CDR3 length: 14; CDR3 protein: CASTIGTPAYEQYF; CDR3 DNA: TGCGCCAGCACAATAGGGACCCCTGCCTACGAGCAGTACTTC
D gene: TRBD1; V gene: TRBV29-1; clone size: .; J gene: TRBJ1-4; CDR3 length: 14; CDR3 protein: CSVVWDRALGKLFF; CDR3 DNA: TGCAGCGTTGTATGGGACAGGGCTTTAGGAAAACTGTTTTTT
D gene: TRBD1; V gene: TRBV7-9; clone size: few; J gene: TRBJ1-2; CDR3 length: 13; CDR3 protein: CASSWTGNYGYTF; CDR3 DNA: TGTGCCAGCAGCTGGACAGGGAACTATGGCTACACCTTC
D gene: TRBD1; V gene: TRBV12-3/TRBV12-4; clone size: few; J gene: TRBJ1-1; CDR3 length: 14; CDR3 protein: CASSVGTGGTEAFF; CDR3 DNA: TGTGCCAGCAGTGTCGGGACAGGGGGTACTGAAGCTTTCTTT